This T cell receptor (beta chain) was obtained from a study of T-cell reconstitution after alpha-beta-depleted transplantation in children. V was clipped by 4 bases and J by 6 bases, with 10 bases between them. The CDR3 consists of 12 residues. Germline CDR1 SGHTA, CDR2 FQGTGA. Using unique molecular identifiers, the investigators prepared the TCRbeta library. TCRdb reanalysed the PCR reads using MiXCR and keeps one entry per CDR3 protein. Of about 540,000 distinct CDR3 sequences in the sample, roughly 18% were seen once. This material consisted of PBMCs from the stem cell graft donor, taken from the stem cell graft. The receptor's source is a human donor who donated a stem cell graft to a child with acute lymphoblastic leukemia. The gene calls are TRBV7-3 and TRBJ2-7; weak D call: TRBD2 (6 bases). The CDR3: CASSSAGSEQYF. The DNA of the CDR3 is TGTGCCAGCAGCTCCGCCGGGAGCGAGCAGTACTTC.